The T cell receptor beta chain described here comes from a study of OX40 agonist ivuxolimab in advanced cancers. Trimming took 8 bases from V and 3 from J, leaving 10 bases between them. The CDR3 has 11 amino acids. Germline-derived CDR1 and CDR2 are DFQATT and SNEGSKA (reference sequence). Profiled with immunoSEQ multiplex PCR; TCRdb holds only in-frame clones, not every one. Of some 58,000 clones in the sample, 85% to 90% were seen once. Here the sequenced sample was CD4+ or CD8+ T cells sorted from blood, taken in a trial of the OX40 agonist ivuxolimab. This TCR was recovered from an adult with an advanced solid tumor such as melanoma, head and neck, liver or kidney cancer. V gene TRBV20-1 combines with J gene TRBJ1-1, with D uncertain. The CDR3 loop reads CSTTDDTEAFF. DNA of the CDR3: TGCAGTACGACGGATGACACTGAAGCTTTCTTT.